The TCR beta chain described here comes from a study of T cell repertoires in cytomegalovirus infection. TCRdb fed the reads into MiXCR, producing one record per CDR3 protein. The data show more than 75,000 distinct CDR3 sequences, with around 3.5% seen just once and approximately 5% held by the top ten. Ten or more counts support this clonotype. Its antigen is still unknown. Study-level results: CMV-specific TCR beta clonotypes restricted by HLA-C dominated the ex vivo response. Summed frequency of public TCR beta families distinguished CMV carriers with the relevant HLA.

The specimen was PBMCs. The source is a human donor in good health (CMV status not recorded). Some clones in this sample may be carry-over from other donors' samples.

The CDR3 here is CASSYIGRGRTEAFF. CDR3 nucleotide sequence: TGTGCCAGCAGTTATATTGGGAGGGGGCGGACTGAAGCTTTCTTT. The chain employs TRBV28 and TRBJ1-1; 7 bases agree with TRBD1. The CDR3 has 15 residues. The germline V gene encodes CDR1 MDHEN and CDR2 SYDVKM. V trimming: 4 bases; J trimming: 5 bases; junction bases outside the gene matches: 10. Based on the CDR3 plus reference TRBV28 and TRBJ1-1, the full variable domain is DVKVTQSSRYLVKRTGEKVFLECVQDMDHENMFWYRQDPGLGLRLIYFSYDVKMKEKGDIPEGYSVSREKKERFSLILESASTNQTSMYLCASSYIGRGRTEAFFGQGTRLTVV.